This T cell receptor (beta chain) was obtained from a study of T cells after yellow fever vaccination. About the study: SMART-Seq v4 Ultra Low Input prepared libraries from low-cell fractions. Findings of the study overall: Researchers noted that a small share of clonotypes showed up in both CD4 and CD8 compartments.

The germline CDR1 and CDR2 sequences are KGHSH and LQKENI. With 3 bases clipped from V and 6 bases from J, the junction kept 4 bases outside the gene matches. The CDR3 has 14 residues. Notes on this clonotype: Its antigen is as yet unknown.

Each CDR3 protein gets one entry after TCRdb re-called the 5' RACE reads with MiXCR. The table has about 300,000 distinct CDR3 sequences, less than 9.5% seen once; the top ten hold 3% to 4%. This sequence originates from a man aged 18 to 30 who received the YFV17D yellow fever vaccine. This sample comprised CD4+ T cells sorted from PBMCs, obtained 5 days after the yellow fever booster vaccination. The rearrangement uses TRBV18 and TRBJ2-3, with 9 bases lining up with TRBD1. The CDR3 reads CASSPQGQGDTQYF. CDR3 DNA: TGTGCCAGCTCACCGCAAGGACAGGGGGATACGCAGTATTTT. Variable domain in full (rest from reference TRBV18 and TRBJ2-3): NAGVMQNPRHLVRRRGQEARLRCSPMKGHSHVYWYRQLPEEGLKFMVYLQKENIIDESGMPKERFSAEFPKEGPSILRIQQVVRGDSAAYFCASSPQGQGDTQYFGPGTRLTVL.